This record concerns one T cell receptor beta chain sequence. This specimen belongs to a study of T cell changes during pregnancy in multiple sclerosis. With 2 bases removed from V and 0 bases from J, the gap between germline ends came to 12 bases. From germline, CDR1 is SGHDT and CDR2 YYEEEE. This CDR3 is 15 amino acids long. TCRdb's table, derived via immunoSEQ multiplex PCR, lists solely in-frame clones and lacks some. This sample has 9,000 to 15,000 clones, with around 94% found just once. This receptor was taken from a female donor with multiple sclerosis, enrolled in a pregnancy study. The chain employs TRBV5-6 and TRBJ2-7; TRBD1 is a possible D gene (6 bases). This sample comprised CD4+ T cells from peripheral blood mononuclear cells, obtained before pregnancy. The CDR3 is CASSFPQGNSYEQYF. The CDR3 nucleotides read TGTGCCAGCAGCTTCCCACAGGGAAACTCCTACGAGCAGTACTTC.